This TCR beta chain was documented in a study of breast tumors, draining lymph nodes, adjacent tissues. J gave up 4 bases and V 6 bases, and 7 bases lay outside the gene matches. This CDR3 comprises 15 residues. Germline assignment: CDR1 SGHRS and CDR2 YFSETQ. MiXCR, applied by TCRdb to the multiplex PCR reads, yields one record per CDR3 protein. The sample has approximately 7,600 distinct CDR3 sequences, about 70% seen once. Whole-study results and caveats: Luminal-like breast cancer showed significantly higher tumor–nontumor repertoire similarity than basal-like.

In regard to this clonotype: Its antigen is currently unknown.

Input material: tumor-adjacent breast tissue. The clonotype was recovered from a female donor with breast cancer. Some clones in this sample may be carry-over from other donors' samples. The chain employs TRBV5-1 and TRBJ2-1; 10 bases align to TRBD2. This chain's CDR3 is CASTLAGVGYNEQFF. CDR3 in DNA: TGCGCCAGCACGCTAGCGGGAGTAGGTTACAATGAGCAGTTCTTC.